This TCR beta chain emerged from a study of OX40 agonist ivuxolimab in advanced cancers. Study background: Cancers in dose escalation were hepatocellular, melanoma, renal cell and head and neck.

The V gene lost 5 bases and the J gene lost 4 bases, with 18 bases spanning the gap. This CDR3 is built from 16 residues. Germline assignment: CDR1 MGHRA and CDR2 YSYEKL. Sequencing used immunoSEQ multiplex PCR; TCRdb keeps in-frame clones, though not all of them. The sample consists of tens of thousands of clones, around 85% of them appearing once. Samples of blood were obtained at baseline, on cycle 4 day 1, and on cycle 7 day 1. The sequence was collected from an adult with an advanced solid tumor such as melanoma, head and neck, liver or kidney cancer. Source: CD4+ or CD8+ T cells sorted from blood, taken in a trial of the OX40 agonist ivuxolimab. J is TRBJ2-1 and V is TRBV4-1, with D possibly TRBD2 on 6 matching bases. The CDR3 region has the DNA TGCGCCAGCAGCTCCTTGGGGGGAACGGAGTACAATGAGCAGTTCTTC. This codes for CASSSLGGTEYNEQFF.